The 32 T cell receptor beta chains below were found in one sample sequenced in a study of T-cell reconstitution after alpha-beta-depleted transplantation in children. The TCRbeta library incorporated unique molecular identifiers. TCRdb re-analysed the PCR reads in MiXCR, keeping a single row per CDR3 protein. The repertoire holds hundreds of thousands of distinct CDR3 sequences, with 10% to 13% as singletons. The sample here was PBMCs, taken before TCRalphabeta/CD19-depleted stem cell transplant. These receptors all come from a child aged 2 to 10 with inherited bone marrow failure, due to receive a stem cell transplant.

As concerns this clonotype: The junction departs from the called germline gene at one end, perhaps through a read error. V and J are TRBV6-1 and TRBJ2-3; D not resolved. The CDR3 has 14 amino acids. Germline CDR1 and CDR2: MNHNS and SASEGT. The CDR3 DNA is TGTGCCAGCAGGGAAGCAGCTACCACAGATACGCAGTATTTT. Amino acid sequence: CASREAATTDTQYF.

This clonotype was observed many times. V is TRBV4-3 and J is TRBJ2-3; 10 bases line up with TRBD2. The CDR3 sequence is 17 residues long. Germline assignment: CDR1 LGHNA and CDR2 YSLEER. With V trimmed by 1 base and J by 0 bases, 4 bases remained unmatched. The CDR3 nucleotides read TGCGCCAGCAGCCAAGGCCTGACTAGCGGGAGCACAGATACGCAGTATTTT. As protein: CASSQGLTSGSTDTQYF.

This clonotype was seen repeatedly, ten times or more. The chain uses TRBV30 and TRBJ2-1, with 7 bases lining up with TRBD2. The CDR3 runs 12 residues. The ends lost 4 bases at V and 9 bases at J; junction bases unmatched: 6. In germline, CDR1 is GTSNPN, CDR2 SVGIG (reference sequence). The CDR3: CAWNSGGAEQFF. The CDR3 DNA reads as TGTGCCTGGAACTCGGGAGGCGCTGAGCAGTTCTTC.

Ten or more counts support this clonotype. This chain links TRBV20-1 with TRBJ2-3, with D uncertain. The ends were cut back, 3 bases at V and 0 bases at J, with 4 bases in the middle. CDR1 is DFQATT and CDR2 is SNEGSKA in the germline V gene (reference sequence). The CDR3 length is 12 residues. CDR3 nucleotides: TGCAGTGCTAGGCCGAGCACAGATACGCAGTATTTT. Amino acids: CSARPSTDTQYF.

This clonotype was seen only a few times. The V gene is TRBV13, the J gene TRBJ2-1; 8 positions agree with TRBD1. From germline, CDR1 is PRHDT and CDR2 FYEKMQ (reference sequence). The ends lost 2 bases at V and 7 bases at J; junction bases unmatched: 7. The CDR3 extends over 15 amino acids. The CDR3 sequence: CASSLPRGRRNEQFF. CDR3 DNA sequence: TGTGCCAGCAGCTTACCCAGGGGGCGCAGGAATGAGCAGTTCTTC. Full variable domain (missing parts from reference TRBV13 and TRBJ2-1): AAGVIQSPRHLIKEKRETATLKCYPIPRHDTVYWYQQGPGQDPQFLISFYEKMQSDKGSIPDRFSAQQFSDYHSELNMSSLELGDSALYFCASSLPRGRRNEQFFGPGTRLTVL.

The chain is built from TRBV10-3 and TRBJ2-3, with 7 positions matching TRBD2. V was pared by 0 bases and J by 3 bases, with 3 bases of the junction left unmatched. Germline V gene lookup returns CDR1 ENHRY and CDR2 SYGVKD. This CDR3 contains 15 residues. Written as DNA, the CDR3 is TGTGCCATCAGTGAGTCCACTAGCGCAACAGATACGCAGTATTTT. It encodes CAISESTSATDTQYF.

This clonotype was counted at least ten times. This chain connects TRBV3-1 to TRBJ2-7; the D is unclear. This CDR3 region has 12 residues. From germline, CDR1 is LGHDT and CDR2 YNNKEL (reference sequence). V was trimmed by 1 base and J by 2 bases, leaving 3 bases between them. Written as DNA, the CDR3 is TGTGCCAGCAGCCAAGGAGCCTACGAGCAGTACTTC. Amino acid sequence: CASSQGAYEQYF.

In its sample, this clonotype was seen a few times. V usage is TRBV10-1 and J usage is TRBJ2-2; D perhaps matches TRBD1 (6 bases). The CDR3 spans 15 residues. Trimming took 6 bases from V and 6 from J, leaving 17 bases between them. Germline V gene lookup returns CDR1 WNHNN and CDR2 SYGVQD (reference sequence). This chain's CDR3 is CASSPGDTVPGELFF. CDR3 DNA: TGCGCCAGCAGCCCAGGGGACACGGTCCCCGGGGAGCTGTTTTTT.

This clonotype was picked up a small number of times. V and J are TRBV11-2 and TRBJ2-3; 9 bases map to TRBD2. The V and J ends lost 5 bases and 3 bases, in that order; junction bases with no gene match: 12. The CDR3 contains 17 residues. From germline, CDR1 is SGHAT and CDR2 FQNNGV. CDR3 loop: CASSLEAGGKVTDTQYF. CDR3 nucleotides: TGTGCCAGCAGCCTCGAGGCGGGAGGGAAGGTAACAGATACGCAGTATTTT. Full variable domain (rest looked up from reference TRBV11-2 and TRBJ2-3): EAGVAQSPRYKIIEKRQSVAFWCNPISGHATLYWYQQILGQGPKLLIQFQNNGVVDDSQLPKDRFSAERLKGVDSTLKIQPAKLEDSAVYLCASSLEAGGKVTDTQYFGPGTRLTVL.

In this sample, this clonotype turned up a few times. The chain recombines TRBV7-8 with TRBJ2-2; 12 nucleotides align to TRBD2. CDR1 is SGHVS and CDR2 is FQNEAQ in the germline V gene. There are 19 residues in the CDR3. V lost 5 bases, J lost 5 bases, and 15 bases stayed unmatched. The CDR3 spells CASSTRLAGVWMETGELFF. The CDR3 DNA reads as TGTGCCAGCAGCACCCGACTAGCGGGAGTTTGGATGGAAACCGGGGAGCTGTTTTTT.

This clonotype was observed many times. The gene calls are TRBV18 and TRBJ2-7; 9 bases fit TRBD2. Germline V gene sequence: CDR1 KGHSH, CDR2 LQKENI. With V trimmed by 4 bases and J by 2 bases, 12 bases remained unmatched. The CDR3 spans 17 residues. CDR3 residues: CASSRISGSTPTYEQYF. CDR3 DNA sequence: TGTGCCAGCTCACGGATTAGCGGGAGCACCCCAACCTACGAGCAGTACTTC.

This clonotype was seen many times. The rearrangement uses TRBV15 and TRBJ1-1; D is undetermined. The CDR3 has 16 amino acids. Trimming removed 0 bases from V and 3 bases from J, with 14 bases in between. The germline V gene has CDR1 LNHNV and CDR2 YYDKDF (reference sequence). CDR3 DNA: TGTGCCACCAGCAGAGATTTTCTTACGGAGCACACTGAAGCTTTCTTT. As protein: CATSRDFLTEHTEAFF.

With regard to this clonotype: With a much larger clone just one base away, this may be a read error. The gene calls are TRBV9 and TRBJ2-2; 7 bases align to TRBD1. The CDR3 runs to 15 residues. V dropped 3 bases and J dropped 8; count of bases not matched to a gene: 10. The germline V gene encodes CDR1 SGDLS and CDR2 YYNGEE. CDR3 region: CASSGGRTGSGELFF. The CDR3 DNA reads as TGTGCCAGCAGCGGAGGCCGGACAGGTTCGGGGGAGCTGTTTTTT.

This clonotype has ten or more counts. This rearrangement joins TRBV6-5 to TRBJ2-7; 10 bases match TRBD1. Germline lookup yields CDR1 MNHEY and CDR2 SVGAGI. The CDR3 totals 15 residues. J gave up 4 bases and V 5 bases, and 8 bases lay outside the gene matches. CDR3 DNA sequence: TGTGCCAGCAGTACTCCTTCGGGACAGGGGTACGAGCAGTACTTC. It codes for CASSTPSGQGYEQYF.

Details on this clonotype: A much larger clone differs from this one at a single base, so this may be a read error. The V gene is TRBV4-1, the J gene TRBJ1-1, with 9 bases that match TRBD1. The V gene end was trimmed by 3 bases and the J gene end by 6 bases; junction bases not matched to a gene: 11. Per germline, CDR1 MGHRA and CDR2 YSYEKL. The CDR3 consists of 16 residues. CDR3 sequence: CASSHGGPGQGAEAFF. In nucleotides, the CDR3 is TGCGCCAGCAGCCACGGAGGCCCGGGACAGGGAGCTGAAGCTTTCTTT.

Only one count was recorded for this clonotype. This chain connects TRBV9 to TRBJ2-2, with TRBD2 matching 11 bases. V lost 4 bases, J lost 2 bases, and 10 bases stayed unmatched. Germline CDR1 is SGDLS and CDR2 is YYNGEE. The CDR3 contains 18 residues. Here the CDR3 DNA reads TGTGCCAGCAGCACTTCCTTGGGACTAGCGGATAACACCGGGGAGCTGTTTTTT. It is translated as CASSTSLGLADNTGELFF.

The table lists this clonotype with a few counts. CDR3 protein: CSVDQAGAFF. As DNA, the CDR3 is TGCAGCGTTGACCAGGCGGGAGCTTTCTTT. The gene calls are TRBV29-1 and TRBJ1-1, with D uncertain. With 3 bases removed from V and 10 bases from J, the gap between germline ends came to 9 bases. The CDR3 has 10 residues. The germline V gene has CDR1 SQVTM and CDR2 ANQGSEA.

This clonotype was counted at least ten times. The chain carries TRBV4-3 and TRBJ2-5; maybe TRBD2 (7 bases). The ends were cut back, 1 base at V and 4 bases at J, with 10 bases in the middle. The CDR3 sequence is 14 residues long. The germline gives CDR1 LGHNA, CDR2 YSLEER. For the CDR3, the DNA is TGCGCCAGCAGCCAAGTGGGGGGGCTAGAGACCCAGTACTTC. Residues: CASSQVGGLETQYF.

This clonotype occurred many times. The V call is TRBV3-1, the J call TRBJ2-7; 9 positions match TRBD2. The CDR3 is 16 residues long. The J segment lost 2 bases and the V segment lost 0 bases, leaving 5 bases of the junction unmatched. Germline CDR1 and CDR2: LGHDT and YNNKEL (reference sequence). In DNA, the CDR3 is TGTGCCAGCAGCCAAGATCCCCTAGCGGGGCCCTACGAGCAGTACTTC. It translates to CASSQDPLAGPYEQYF.

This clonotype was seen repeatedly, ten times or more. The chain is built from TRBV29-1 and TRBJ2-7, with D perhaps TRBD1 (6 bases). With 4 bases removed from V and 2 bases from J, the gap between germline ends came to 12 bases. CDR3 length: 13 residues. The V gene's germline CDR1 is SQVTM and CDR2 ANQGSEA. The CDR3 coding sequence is TGCAGCGTTGCAGGGGTAACGGCCTACGAGCAGTACTTC. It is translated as CSVAGVTAYEQYF.

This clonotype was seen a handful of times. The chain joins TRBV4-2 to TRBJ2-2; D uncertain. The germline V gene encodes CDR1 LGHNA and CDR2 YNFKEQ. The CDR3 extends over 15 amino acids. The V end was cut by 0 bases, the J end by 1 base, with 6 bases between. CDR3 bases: TGTGCCAGCAGCCAAGAGTTGCGGAACACCGGGGAGCTGTTTTTT. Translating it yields CASSQELRNTGELFF.

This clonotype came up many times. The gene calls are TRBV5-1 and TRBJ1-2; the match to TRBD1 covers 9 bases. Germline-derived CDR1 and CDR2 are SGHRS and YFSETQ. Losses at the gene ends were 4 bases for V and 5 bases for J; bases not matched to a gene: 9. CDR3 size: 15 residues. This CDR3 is CASSRWTGESYGYTF. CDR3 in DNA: TGCGCCAGCAGCCGGTGGACAGGGGAGTCATATGGCTACACCTTC.

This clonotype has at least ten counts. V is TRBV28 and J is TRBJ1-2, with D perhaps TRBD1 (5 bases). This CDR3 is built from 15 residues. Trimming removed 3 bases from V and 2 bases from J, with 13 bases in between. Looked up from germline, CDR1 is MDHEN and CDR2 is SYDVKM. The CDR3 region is CASSLALEGNYGYTF. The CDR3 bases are TGTGCCAGCAGTTTGGCCCTCGAGGGGAACTATGGCTACACCTTC.

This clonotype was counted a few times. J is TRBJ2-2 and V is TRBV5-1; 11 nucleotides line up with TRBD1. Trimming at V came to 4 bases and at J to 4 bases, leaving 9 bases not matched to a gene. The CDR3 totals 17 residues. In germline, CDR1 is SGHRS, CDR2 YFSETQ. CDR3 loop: CASSLYRTGGVTGELFF. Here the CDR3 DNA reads TGCGCCAGCAGCCTGTACCGGACAGGGGGCGTCACCGGGGAGCTGTTTTTT.

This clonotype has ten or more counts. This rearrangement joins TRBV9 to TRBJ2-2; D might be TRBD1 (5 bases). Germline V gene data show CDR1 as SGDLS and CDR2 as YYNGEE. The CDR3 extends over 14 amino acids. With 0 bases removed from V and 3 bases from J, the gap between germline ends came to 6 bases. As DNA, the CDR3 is TGTGCCAGCAGCGTAGCAGGGCACACCGGGGAGCTGTTTTTT. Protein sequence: CASSVAGHTGELFF.

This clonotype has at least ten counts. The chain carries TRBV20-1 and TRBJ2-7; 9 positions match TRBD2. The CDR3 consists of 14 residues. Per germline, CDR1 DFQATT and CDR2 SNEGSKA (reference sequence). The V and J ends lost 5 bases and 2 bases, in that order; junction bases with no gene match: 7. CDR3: CSALTSGRPYEQYF. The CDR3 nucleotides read TGCAGTGCTCTAACTAGCGGGCGCCCCTACGAGCAGTACTTC.

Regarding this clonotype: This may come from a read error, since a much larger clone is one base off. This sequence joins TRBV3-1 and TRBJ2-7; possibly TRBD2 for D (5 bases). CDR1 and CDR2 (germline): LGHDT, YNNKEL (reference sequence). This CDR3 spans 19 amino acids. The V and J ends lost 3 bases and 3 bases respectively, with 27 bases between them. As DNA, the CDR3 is TGTGCCAGCAGCCAGCCCTACTATAGCGCGAGGGCCGAGGGCTACGAGCAGTACTTC. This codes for CASSQPYYSARAEGYEQYF.

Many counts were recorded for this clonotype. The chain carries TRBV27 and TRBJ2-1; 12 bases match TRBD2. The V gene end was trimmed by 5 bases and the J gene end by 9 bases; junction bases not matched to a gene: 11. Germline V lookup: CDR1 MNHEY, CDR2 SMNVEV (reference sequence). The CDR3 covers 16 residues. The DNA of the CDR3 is TGTGCCAGCAGTCAAGTGGCTAGCGGGAGGGCCACTGAGCAGTTCTTC. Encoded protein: CASSQVASGRATEQFF.

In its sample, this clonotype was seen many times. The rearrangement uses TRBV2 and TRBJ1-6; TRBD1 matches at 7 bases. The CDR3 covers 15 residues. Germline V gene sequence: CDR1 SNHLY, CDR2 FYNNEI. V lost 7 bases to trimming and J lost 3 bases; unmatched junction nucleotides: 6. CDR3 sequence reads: CASITGDYYNSPLHF. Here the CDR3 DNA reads TGTGCCAGCATCACAGGGGATTACTATAATTCACCCCTCCACTTT.

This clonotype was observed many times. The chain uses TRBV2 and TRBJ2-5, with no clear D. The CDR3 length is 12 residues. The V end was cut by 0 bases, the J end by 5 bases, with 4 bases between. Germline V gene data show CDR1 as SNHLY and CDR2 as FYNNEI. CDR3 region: CASSEARETQYF. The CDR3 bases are TGTGCCAGCAGTGAAGCGCGTGAGACCCAGTACTTC. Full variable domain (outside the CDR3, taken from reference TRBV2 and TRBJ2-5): EPEVTQTPSHQVTQMGQEVILRCVPISNHLYFYWYRQILGQKVEFLVSFYNNEISEKSEIFDDQFSVERPDGSNFTLKIRSTKLEDSAMYFCASSEARETQYFGPGTRLLVL.

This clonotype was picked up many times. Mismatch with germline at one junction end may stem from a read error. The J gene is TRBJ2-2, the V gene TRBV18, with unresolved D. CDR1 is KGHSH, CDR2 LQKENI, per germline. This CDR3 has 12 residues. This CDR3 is CASSPNTGELFF. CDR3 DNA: TGCGCCAGCAGCCCAAACACCGGGGAGCTGTTTTTT.

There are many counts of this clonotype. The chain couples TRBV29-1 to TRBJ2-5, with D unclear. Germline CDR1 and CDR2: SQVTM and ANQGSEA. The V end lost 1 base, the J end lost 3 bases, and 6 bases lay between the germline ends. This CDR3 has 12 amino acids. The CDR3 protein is CSVEVIEETQYF. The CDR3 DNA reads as TGCAGCGTTGAAGTAATAGAAGAGACCCAGTACTTC.